Presented here are 14 T cell receptor beta chains from one specimen sequenced in a study of beta chain features in type 1 diabetes. Regarding the study as a whole: The study found moderately but significantly shorter TCRB CDR3s in all four CD4+ subsets of Type 1 diabetes patients.

Their specific antigens are unknown. Since all of the isolated RNA was reverse transcribed, expressed TCRB transcripts were what got sequenced. Some clones are missing from TCRdb's copy, which holds only in-frame ones; the method was immunoSEQ multiplex PCR. The table records some 330,000 clones, around 12% of them present only once. Sequencing was performed on naive CD4+ T cells from blood. These receptors all come from a woman younger than 30 with type 1 diabetes.

V is TRBV4-1 and J is TRBJ2-1; 13 bases fit TRBD2. The CDR3 is 16 residues long. The ends lost 1 base at V and 9 bases at J; junction bases unmatched: 6. CDR1 is MGHRA and CDR2 is YSYEKL in the germline V gene. The DNA of the CDR3 is TGCGCCAGCAGCCAAGCCGGGACTAGCGGGAAGGTTGAGCAGTTCTTC. It specifies CASSQAGTSGKVEQFF.

This clone appeared a few times. The chain links TRBV25-1 to TRBJ2-3; D is undetermined. Trimming took 7 bases from V and 4 from J, leaving 6 bases between them. CDR3 size: 11 residues. Per the germline V gene, CDR1 is MGHDK and CDR2 is SYGVNS. The DNA of the CDR3 is TGTGCCAGCACCTCGGCAGATACGCAGTATTTT. Its protein is CASTSADTQYF.

There are a few counts of this clone. The chain links TRBV9 to TRBJ2-1; tentative D call: TRBD2 (5 bases). Germline V gene sequence: CDR1 SGDLS, CDR2 YYNGEE. Trimming took 10 bases from V and 5 from J, leaving 19 bases between them. The CDR3 totals 14 residues. CDR3 protein: CAPRGNCWDNEQFF. CDR3 in DNA: TGTGCCCCCCGGGGTAACTGTTGGGACAATGAGCAGTTCTTC.

A few counts support this clone. The chain carries TRBV14 and TRBJ2-3, with D tentatively TRBD2 (5 bases). This CDR3 has 15 residues. Germline V gene data show CDR1 as SGHDN and CDR2 as FVKESK. V was clipped by 7 bases and J by 2 bases, with 16 bases between them. CDR3 sequence (DNA): TGTGCCAGCACCCCGCCCGGGGTGCCCACAGATACGCAGTATTTT. Amino acids: CASTPPGVPTDTQYF.

This clone was counted a few times. The chain is built from TRBV14 and TRBJ1-2; D is unclear. The germline V and J ends were trimmed by 2 bases and 4 bases, with 8 bases remaining between them. This CDR3 comprises 13 residues. Germline V gene sequence: CDR1 SGHDN, CDR2 FVKESK. CDR3 amino acids: CASSQLAGYGYTF. The CDR3 bases are TGTGCCAGCAGCCAATTGGCAGGCTATGGCTACACCTTC.

The gene calls are TRBV28 and TRBJ1-5; 8 bases align to TRBD1. CDR1 and CDR2 from the germline V gene are MDHEN and SYDVKM. V shed 1 base and J 9 bases; nucleotides not matched to a gene: 11. The CDR3 loop spans 16 amino acids. The CDR3 sequence is CASSLSLGQDTRPQHF. CDR3 nucleotides: TGTGCCAGCAGTTTATCTCTGGGACAGGATACAAGGCCCCAGCATTTT.

This clone has only a few counts. The CDR3 bases are TGCGCCAGCAGCCAAGAAGGGGTCGGGACTTTCTCCGGGGAGCTGTTTTTT. The encoded protein is CASSQEGVGTFSGELFF. The chain joins TRBV4-3 to TRBJ2-2; D possibly corresponds to TRBD2 (6 bases). The CDR3 extends over 17 amino acids. Trimming removed 0 bases from V and 6 bases from J, with 17 bases in between. Germline lookup yields CDR1 LGHNA and CDR2 YSLEER.

J is TRBJ2-7 and V is TRBV19; a weak D match, TRBD1 (5 bases). Germline V gives CDR1 LNHDA, CDR2 SQIVND (reference sequence). The V end was cut by 6 bases, the J end by 2 bases, with 20 bases between. CDR3 length equals 16 residues. Here the CDR3 reads CASRARWGEEAYEQYF. DNA of the CDR3: TGTGCCAGTAGGGCGAGATGGGGCGAAGAAGCCTACGAGCAGTACTTC.

This clone was seen a few times. The CDR3 region is CSGRLAPYNEQFF. In DNA, the CDR3 is TGCAGCGGCCGACTAGCCCCCTACAATGAGCAGTTCTTC. V usage is TRBV29-1 and J usage is TRBJ2-1, with 7 bases lining up with TRBD2. The CDR3 loop spans 13 amino acids. V lost 7 bases and J lost 2; bases outside the gene matches: 5. Germline V gene data show CDR1 as SQVTM and CDR2 as ANQGSEA.

This chain joins TRBV28 and TRBJ2-6, with 9 bases matching TRBD1. Germline lookup yields CDR1 MDHEN and CDR2 SYDVKM. V dropped 5 bases and J dropped 1; count of bases not matched to a gene: 6. There are 17 residues in the CDR3. The CDR3 DNA sequence: TGTGCCAGCAGTCCCGGACAGGGGAGGTCTGGGGCCAACGTCCTGACTTTC. As protein: CASSPGQGRSGANVLTF. The full variable domain, completed using reference TRBV28 and TRBJ2-6, is DVKVTQSSRYLVKRTGEKVFLECVQDMDHENMFWYRQDPGLGLRLIYFSYDVKMKEKGDIPEGYSVSREKKERFSLILESASTNQTSMYLCASSPGQGRSGANVLTFGAGSRLTVL.

The CDR3 bases are TGTGCCACCATCGGGGGTAATACGCAGTATTTT. It translates to CATIGGNTQYF. This chain links TRBV15 with TRBJ2-3, with a weak D call TRBD2 (6 bases). The CDR3 totals 11 residues. The ends were cut back, 7 bases at V and 7 bases at J, with 9 bases in the middle. Germline V gene sequence: CDR1 LNHNV, CDR2 YYDKDF (reference sequence).

This clone turned up a few times. This rearrangement joins TRBV11-3 to TRBJ2-2, with D tentatively TRBD1 (5 bases). The germline gives CDR1 SGHNT, CDR2 YENEEA. The CDR3 totals 14 residues. The ends were cut back, 4 bases at V and 4 bases at J, with 10 bases in the middle. Here the CDR3 DNA reads TGTGCCAGCAGCTCCGTGACAGTCACCGGGGAGCTGTTTTTT. This codes for CASSSVTVTGELFF.

This rearrangement joins TRBV30 to TRBJ1-2, with 8 bases lining up with TRBD1. The CDR3 length is 14 residues. J gave up 3 bases and V 5 bases, and 8 bases lay outside the gene matches. The germline V gene has CDR1 GTSNPN and CDR2 SVGIG (reference sequence). Here the CDR3 reads CAWVGQGGHYGYTF. The CDR3 bases are TGTGCCTGGGTTGGACAGGGAGGACACTATGGCTACACCTTC.

There are a few counts of this clone. This chain connects TRBV19 to TRBJ2-1; a weak D match, TRBD2 (5 bases). CDR1 and CDR2 from the germline V gene are LNHDA and SQIVND (reference sequence). This CDR3 has 16 amino acids. The V gene lost 6 bases and the J gene lost 0 bases, with 15 bases spanning the gap. The CDR3 region is CASSLLLGISYNEQFF. As DNA, the CDR3 is TGTGCCAGTAGCCTACTACTAGGGATCTCCTACAATGAGCAGTTCTTC.